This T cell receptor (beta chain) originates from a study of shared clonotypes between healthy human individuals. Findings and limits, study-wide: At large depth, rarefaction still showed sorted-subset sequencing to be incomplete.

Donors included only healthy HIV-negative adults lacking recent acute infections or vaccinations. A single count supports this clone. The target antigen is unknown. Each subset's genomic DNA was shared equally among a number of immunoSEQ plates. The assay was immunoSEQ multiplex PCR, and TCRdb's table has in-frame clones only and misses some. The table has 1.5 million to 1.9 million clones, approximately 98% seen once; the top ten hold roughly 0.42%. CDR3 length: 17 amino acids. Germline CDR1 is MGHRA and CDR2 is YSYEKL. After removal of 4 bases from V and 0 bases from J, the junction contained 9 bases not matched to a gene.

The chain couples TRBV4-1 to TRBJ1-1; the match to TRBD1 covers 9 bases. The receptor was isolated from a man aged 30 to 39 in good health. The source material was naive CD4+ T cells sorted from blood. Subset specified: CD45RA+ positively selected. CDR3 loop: CASSPGTGRLMNTEAFF. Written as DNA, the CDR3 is TGCGCCAGCAGCCCGGGGACAGGGAGATTAATGAACACTGAAGCTTTCTTT.